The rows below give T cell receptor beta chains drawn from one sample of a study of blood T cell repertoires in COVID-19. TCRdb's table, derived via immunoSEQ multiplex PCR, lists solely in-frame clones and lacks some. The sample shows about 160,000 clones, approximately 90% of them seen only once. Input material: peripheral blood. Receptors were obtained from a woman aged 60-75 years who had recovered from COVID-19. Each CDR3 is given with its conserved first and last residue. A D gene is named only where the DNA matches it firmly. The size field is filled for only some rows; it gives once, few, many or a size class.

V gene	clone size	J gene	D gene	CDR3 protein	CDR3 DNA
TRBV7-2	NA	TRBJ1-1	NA	CASSFTRDTEAFF	TGTGCCAGCAGCTTTACTCGTGACACTGAAGCTTTCTTT
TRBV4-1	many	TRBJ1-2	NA	CASSQVGRARHYGYTF	TGCGCCAGCAGCCAAGTAGGGAGGGCGAGACACTATGGCTACACCTTC
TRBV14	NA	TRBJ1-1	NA	CASSQDGGGVLMNTEAFF	TGTGCCAGCAGCCAAGATGGAGGCGGAGTCCTCATGAACACTGAAGCTTTCTTT
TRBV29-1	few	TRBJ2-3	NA	CSVQKSIQGFTDTQYF	TGCAGCGTTCAGAAATCCATCCAGGGGTTCACAGATACGCAGTATTTT
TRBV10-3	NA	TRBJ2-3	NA	CAKGSPTDTQYF	TGTGCTAAGGGGTCCCCCACAGATACGCAGTATTTT
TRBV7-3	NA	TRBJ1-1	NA	CASSQDRVTEAFF	TGTGCCAGCAGCCAGGACAGAGTGACTGAAGCTTTCTTT
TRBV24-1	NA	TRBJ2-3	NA	CATSEGGRTDTQYF	TGTGCCACCAGTGAGGGGGGTCGGACAGATACGCAGTATTTT
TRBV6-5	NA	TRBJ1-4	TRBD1	CASSPGTGKEKLFF	TGTGCCAGCAGCCCCGGGACAGGGAAAGAAAAACTGTTTTTT
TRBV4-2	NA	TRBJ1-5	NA	CASRRGAGEESNQPQHF	TGTGCCAGCCGACGTGGGGCAGGGGAAGAAAGCAATCAGCCCCAGCATTTT
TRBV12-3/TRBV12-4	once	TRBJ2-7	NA	CASRSGHLYEQYF	TGTGCCAGCAGGTCGGGACACCTCTACGAGCAGTACTTC
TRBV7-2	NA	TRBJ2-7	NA	CASSNGNSYEQYF	TGTGCCAGCAGCAACGGGAACTCCTACGAGCAGTACTTC
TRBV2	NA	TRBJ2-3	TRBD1	CASSAGQSTDTQYF	TGTGCCAGCAGTGCGGGACAGAGCACAGATACGCAGTATTTT
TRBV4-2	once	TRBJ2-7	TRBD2	CASSQASGRGLSYEQYF	TGTGCCAGCAGCCAAGCCTCGGGGAGGGGCCTCTCCTACGAGCAGTACTTC
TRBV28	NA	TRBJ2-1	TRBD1	CASSPTGVYNEQFF	TGTGCCAGCAGTCCGACAGGGGTCTACAATGAGCAGTTCTTC
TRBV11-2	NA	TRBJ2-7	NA	CASSPVVSYEQYF	TGTGCCAGCAGCCCCGTTGTCTCCTACGAGCAGTACTTC
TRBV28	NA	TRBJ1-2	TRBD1	CASKGTGGNPIYGYTF	TGTGCCAGCAAAGGGACAGGGGGTAACCCGATCTATGGCTACACCTTC
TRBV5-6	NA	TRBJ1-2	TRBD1	CASSFFSPRDRGLGGYTF	TGTGCCAGCAGCTTCTTTTCACCCCGGGACAGGGGGCTGGGAGGCTACACCTTC
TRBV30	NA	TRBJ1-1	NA	CAWTSRPRAANTEAFF	TGTGCCTGGACCTCCCGACCGAGGGCAGCCAACACTGAAGCTTTCTTT
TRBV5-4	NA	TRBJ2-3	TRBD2	CASGTSGTDTQYF	TGTGCCAGCGGGACTAGCGGGACGGATACGCAGTATTTT
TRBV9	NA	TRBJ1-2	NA	CASSVAEGGGSGYGYTF	TGTGCCAGCAGCGTAGCGGAGGGGGGAGGGTCAGGCTATGGCTACACCTTC
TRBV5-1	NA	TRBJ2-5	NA	CASSLVQGEETQYF	TGCGCCAGCAGCTTGGTACAGGGTGAAGAGACCCAGTACTTC
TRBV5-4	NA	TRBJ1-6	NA	CASSSISREDSPLHF	TGTGCCAGCAGCTCGATTTCCAGGGAGGATTCACCCCTCCACTTT